Below are 13 T cell receptor beta chains sequenced from a single sample in a study of blood T cells in healthy people across ages. A second PCR, run for about 7 to 11 cycles, used a sample-barcoded 5' primer plus a J-beta primer mix. From the 5' RACE reads, TCRdb called clonotypes with MiXCR, one entry per CDR3 protein. The sample lists around 970,000 distinct CDR3 sequences, just over 50% occurring once. Sequencing input: blood. The receptors derive from a woman aged 60 to 75 in good health.

This clonotype was counted a few times. The CDR3 is CASSHMGQYNEQFF. CDR3 nucleotide sequence: TGTGCCAGCAGCCATATGGGCCAGTACAATGAGCAGTTCTTC. The chain couples TRBV3-1 to TRBJ2-1; D unresolved. Germline CDR1 LGHDT, CDR2 YNNKEL (reference sequence). V lost 3 bases to trimming and J lost 4 bases, with 10 bases between them. The CDR3 loop spans 14 amino acids.

This clonotype has a handful of counts. V is TRBV12-3 or TRBV12-4 and J is TRBJ2-7; unclear D gene. Between the trimmed V and J ends, which lost 7 bases and 6 bases, there was a span of 22 bases. The CDR3 is made up of 15 amino acids. CDR3 coding DNA: TGTGCCAGCATCCCTAAAGGTTATGATTGCTGCGAGCAGTACTTC. This gives the protein CASIPKGYDCCEQYF.

This clonotype was detected a few times. The chain recombines TRBV10-3 with TRBJ2-7; 10 bases match TRBD2. The CDR3 is 15 residues long. V lost 10 bases and J lost 2; bases outside the gene matches: 11. Germline values: CDR1 ENHRY, CDR2 SYGVKD. The CDR3 protein is CASLLAGVSPYEQYF. CDR3 in DNA: TGTGCCAGCTTGCTAGCGGGAGTGTCCCCCTACGAGCAGTACTTC.

The rearrangement uses TRBV7-9 and TRBJ2-3; 7 bases agree with TRBD2. Germline V lookup: CDR1 SEHNR, CDR2 FQNEAQ (reference sequence). The CDR3 is 15 residues long. V was clipped by 5 bases and J by 6 bases; unmatched bases: 11. The CDR3, as DNA: TGTGCCAGCAGCATCGGGACTATACACACTGATACGCAGTATTTT. It yields the protein CASSIGTIHTDTQYF. Full variable domain (rest looked up from reference TRBV7-9 and TRBJ2-3): DTGVSQNPRHKITKRGQNVTFRCDPISEHNRLYWYRQTLGQGPEFLTYFQNEAQLEKSRLLSDRFSAERPKGSFSTLEIQRTEQGDSAMYLCASSIGTIHTDTQYFGPGTRLTVL.

The rearrangement joins TRBV10-2 to TRBJ2-1; D perhaps matches TRBD2 (6 bases). The germline V gene has CDR1 WSHSY and CDR2 SAAADI. The V end was cut by 3 bases, the J end by 3 bases, with 15 bases between. This CDR3 has 16 amino acids. CDR3 sequence (DNA): TGCGCCAGCAGTGAAGTCGGGAGCCTCTTCTACAATGAGCAGTTCTTC. Translation: CASSEVGSLFYNEQFF.

The V call is TRBV6-1, the J call TRBJ1-5; no clear D. V was cut by 1 base and J by 7 bases, with 8 bases left in between. CDR1 is MNHNS, CDR2 SASEGT, per germline. The CDR3 spans 13 residues. The CDR3 is CASSEGRVQPQHF. The DNA for the CDR3 is TGTGCCAGCAGTGAAGGTCGGGTACAGCCCCAGCATTTT.

The chain joins TRBV13 to TRBJ2-7; 8 bases map to TRBD1. The germline V gene encodes CDR1 PRHDT and CDR2 FYEKMQ (reference sequence). The junction had 14 bases not matched to a gene; V was cut back by 5 bases and J by 8 bases. The CDR3 spans 15 residues. DNA of the CDR3: TGTGCCAGCAGCATGACACGGACAGGGTTAAGCAAGCAGTACTTC. Its protein is CASSMTRTGLSKQYF.

As for this clonotype: Just one base apart from a much larger clone, this may be a read error. The conserved final phenylalanine or tryptophan is absent from the CDR3, which likely points to a read error. The rearrangement uses TRBV29-1 and TRBJ2-3; D remains ambiguous. The germline V gene has CDR1 SQVTM and CDR2 ANQGSEA. CDR3 length: 12 residues. V dropped 5 bases and J dropped 5 bases, with 11 bases sitting between them. The CDR3 DNA is TGCAGCGTTCGAAGCCAGCTAGATACGCAGTATTAT. Its protein product is CSVRSQLDTQYY.

The genes are TRBV6-2 or TRBV6-3 and TRBJ1-2, with D possibly being TRBD1 (5 bases). Looked up from germline, CDR1 is MNHEY and CDR2 is SVGEGT. V lost 5 bases, J lost 3 bases, and 19 bases lay in between. The CDR3 runs to 16 residues. The CDR3 region has the DNA TGTGCCAGCAGTCGCCGGGACTCCAAGGTAGACTATGGCTACACCTTC. Translated, it gives CASSRRDSKVDYGYTF.

The chain links TRBV28 to TRBJ2-7, with a possible D match to TRBD1 (5 bases). This CDR3 contains 17 residues. Germline V gene sequence: CDR1 MDHEN, CDR2 SYDVKM. With 5 bases removed from V and 6 bases from J, the gap between germline ends came to 26 bases. The CDR3 nucleotides read TGTGCCAGCAGTCAACCCTACCGCTCGGGCCTAAGGGGCGAGCAGTACTTC. It encodes CASSQPYRSGLRGEQYF.

This chain's CDR3 is CASSYSRTSPLHF. The CDR3 DNA sequence: TGTGCCAGCAGTTACTCGCGGACTTCACCCCTCCACTTT. V usage is TRBV6-5 and J usage is TRBJ1-6; D is uncertain. Trimming removed 0 bases from V and 9 bases from J, with 6 bases in between. The germline V gene encodes CDR1 MNHEY and CDR2 SVGAGI. The CDR3 has 13 residues.

The sample holds a few counts of this clonotype. V usage is TRBV9 and J usage is TRBJ2-3; D possibly corresponds to TRBD2 (6 bases). CDR3 length: 15 residues. From germline, CDR1 is SGDLS and CDR2 YYNGEE. Trimming took 0 bases from V and 2 from J, leaving 10 bases between them. The CDR3 nucleotides are TGTGCCAGCAGCGTAGCTCGGACTACCACAGATACGCAGTATTTT. Protein: CASSVARTTTDTQYF.

This rearrangement joins TRBV28 to TRBJ2-1, with 11 bases fitting TRBD2. With 10 bases clipped from V and 10 bases from J, the junction kept 12 bases outside the gene matches. Germline assignment: CDR1 MDHEN and CDR2 SYDVKM. The CDR3 is made up of 14 amino acids. CDR3: CATGPASGRREQFF. Written as DNA, the CDR3 is TGTGCCACTGGGCCGGCTAGCGGGAGGCGGGAGCAGTTCTTC.